This T cell receptor beta chain was identified in a study of early stage breast cancer tumors. The wider study: Of around 15 invasive breast tumors, about twelve were hormone receptor-positive, HER2-negative. Study-level points and caveats: Commonly generated sequences made up most enriched TCRB sequences shared between patients.

Points on this clone: What it binds is not known.

Blood replicates held 0.5 ug DNA, tumor or normal breast around 1.5 ug, two each. Produced via immunoSEQ multiplex PCR; TCRdb's table is partial and in-frame only. Of about 51,000 clones listed, roughly 78% are singletons. Material: blood. The clonotype originates from a person aged 40-50 years with breast cancer.

DNA of the CDR3: TGTGCCAGCAGTCCGGGGACGCGCGAGCAGTACTTC. Translation: CASSPGTREQYF. The rearrangement joins TRBV6-5 to TRBJ2-7; either TRBD1 or TRBD2 may supply D (5 bases each). The germline V and J ends were trimmed by 5 bases and 6 bases, with 11 bases remaining between them. The V gene's germline CDR1 is MNHEY and CDR2 SVGAGI. The CDR3 totals 12 residues.